This TCR beta chain was profiled in a study of shared clonotypes between healthy human individuals (TCRdb year 2020). Broadly, across the study: The cohort comprised two women and three men aged 18 to 49 years. To increase sequencing depth and limit assay-specific biases, different laboratories used diverse techniques to prepare libraries and sequence TCR repertoires. Per donor, leukapheresis produced somewhere between about 0.94 and 9.5 billion PBMCs. The study deeply sequenced blood TCR repertoires of several healthy adults to estimate repertoire size and the extent of clonotype sharing between individuals. For each donor, CD4 naive and CD4 memory were each given three plates, CD8 naive was given two plates, and CD8 memory was given one plate. The full study reports these points: Only blood was sampled, and tissue TCR repertoires likely differ from those in blood. Clonotypes shared by all four sorted-subset donors showed higher generation probabilities than non-shared clonotypes. Pairwise subsampling led to the expectation that sequencing depth would affect the degree of clonotype sharing among donors. Even with the large sequencing depth, rarefaction of the sorted-subset datasets indicated that sequencing was incomplete. The small number of donors limited the genetic and exposure-history diversity represented. Sharing across several donors was observed for around 5% of naive CD4, over 3% of naive CD8, over 2% of memory CD4, and over 0.3% of memory CD8 clonotypes. Naive subsets generally had larger estimated clonotype richness than memory subsets did.

TCR CDR3 regions were amplified from genomic DNA by multiplex PCR using the deep immunoSEQ assay. Extracted genomic DNA from each cell subset was distributed evenly across all wells of several immunoSEQ 96-well plates, and each plate was treated as a replicate. For sorted subsets, each replicate PCR was loaded with around 220 ng genomic DNA, equivalent to 30,000 or so T cell genomes. Purified libraries were measured with a Qubit 3.0 fluorometer, size-checked on a Bioanalyzer 2100, and measured again with the KAPA Library Quantification kit. Every immunoSEQ 96-well plate was sequenced on a dedicated single-read 150-cycle Illumina NextSeq 550 flow cell. As for the authors' bioinformatics: Because the immunoSEQ output included only junctional sequences and no quality scores, the filtering could not be the same as the filtering used for full-length reads. Sequences were annotated with PyIR, a Python wrapper for IgBLAST v1.9, and V/J genes and CDR3 were assigned using IMGT germline references. Any read was removed if the V/J assignment was weak (E-value above 1e-6), the CDR3 was missing, or the read contained stop codons, out-of-frame junctions, or ambiguous translated residues. A V3J clonotype was defined by an identical inferred V gene, J gene, and CDR3 amino acid sequence. To compute the percentage overlap between repertoires, the number of shared unique clonotypes was divided by the size of the smaller repertoire. Repertoire richness was assessed with RTK rarefaction, the Chao1 estimator, and Recon v2.1 estimates of unobserved clonotypes. For all TCRbeta clonotypes obtained by the gDNA method from four donors, generation probabilities were computed with OLGA. In its TCRdb copy, this immuneACCESS table keeps in-frame sequences only and misses some clones. Where compared with another copy, unresolved V genes explain less than half of these, and the others have no known cause. The D gene and trimming were derived from the DNA, and the V and J assignments and clone size from that table. The sample records roughly 1,100,000 clones, under 80% of which are singletons. Over 1.3% of the sample goes to the ten largest clones.

For this clone: Its recognized antigen is unknown. Base-call qualities are not available, and no considerably larger clone is one nucleotide away.

CDR1 and CDR2, per the germline V gene, are SGHDT and YYEEEE. There are 17 amino acids in the CDR3, from cysteine to phenylalanine inclusive. The kept DNA is CDR3 alone, 51 bases in frame from the first base. Cut back by 4 bases and 7 bases, the V and J ends lie 21 bases apart. The donors were healthy, HIV-negative adults who had no recently reported acute infections or vaccinations. Every donor was a Caucasian adult living in Nashville, Tennessee, USA. CD4+ T cells were enriched by magnetic negative selection; naive cells were then positively selected on CD45RA, and the negative fraction formed the memory subset. After blood collection by leukapheresis, PBMCs were isolated using Ficoll-Histopaque density gradient centrifugation and then cryopreserved in the vapor phase of liquid nitrogen. Analytical flow cytometry was used to check the purity and quantity of each magnetically sorted T cell population. Genomic DNA was isolated from every sorted fraction and measured by UV absorbance on a Nanodrop 2000c.

Rearrangement joined TRBV5-6 to TRBJ1-6; there is no confident call for the D gene. Sequencing was done on a sample of memory CD4+ T cells sorted from blood. The label giving this sample's cell subset or site can be read as: CD45RA-negative fraction. The receptor comes from a man aged 18 to 29 in good health. The DNA is as follows: TGTGCCAGCAGCATGATCGTCCCAAGGATGTCAAATTCACCCCTCCACTTT. Translated, this is CASSMIVPRMSNSPLHF.